This T cell receptor (beta chain) was obtained from a study of OX40 agonist ivuxolimab in advanced cancers. Study observations and caveats: Within 6 weeks, CD4+ and CD8+ blood T cells expanded clonally at 0.1 to 3.0 mg/kg.

CDR1 SGHRS and CDR2 YFSETQ come from the germline V gene. J gave up 0 bases and V 4 bases, and 9 bases lay outside the gene matches. The CDR3 is 16 residues long. This clone has a handful of counts. The antigen is not known. This table comes from immunoSEQ multiplex PCR, and its TCRdb copy is limited to in-frame clones, with some not included. The repertoire holds 65,000 to 90,000 clones, with roughly 85% as singletons. This material consisted of CD4+ or CD8+ T cells sorted from blood, taken in a trial of the OX40 agonist ivuxolimab. The source is an adult with an advanced solid tumor such as melanoma, head and neck, liver or kidney cancer. The chain joins TRBV5-1 to TRBJ2-7; 8 bases are shared with TRBD2. The CDR3 DNA sequence: TGCGCCAGCAGCCTCTCGGGGGGGAAGAGCTCCTACGAGCAGTACTTC. It specifies CASSLSGGKSSYEQYF.